This TCR beta chain was sequenced in a study of T cells after yellow fever vaccination. Study background: SMART-Seq v4 Ultra Low Input served to prepare low-cell-number fractions.

Study-wide findings and caveats: By day 5 rather than day 15, the secondary response had peaked, though it was weaker. At under 98% for CD4 and 70% to 90% for CD8, most primary-vaccination clones showed up again after the booster. CD4 and CD8 compartments shared a small share of clonotypes.

The CDR3 runs 14 residues. Germline V CDR1 and CDR2: SEHNR, FQNEAQ (reference sequence). Trimming pared 7 bases from V and 5 bases from J, leaving 17 bases between. This clonotype appeared many times. Its antigen is currently unknown. TCRdb independently ran MiXCR on the 5' RACE reads; one entry per CDR3 protein. The repertoire holds some 250,000 distinct CDR3 sequences, approximately 3.8% seen once, with 15% to 20% in the top ten. Sample: PBMCs, taken 15 days after the yellow fever booster vaccination. The source is a man aged 18 to 30 who received the YFV17D yellow fever vaccine. The genes are TRBV7-9 and TRBJ1-1; no firm D call. The CDR3 loop reads CASTQDWLPTEAFF. The CDR3 DNA follows: TGTGCCAGCACCCAGGACTGGCTACCGACTGAAGCTTTCTTT.